The 19 T cell receptor beta chains in this list originate from one sample, sequenced in a study of T cell repertoires in cytomegalovirus infection. TCRdb reanalysed the reads using MiXCR and keeps one entry per CDR3 protein. The table has some 180,000 distinct CDR3 sequences, about 15% seen once. The specimen sequenced was CD8+ T cells from PBMCs. These receptors came from a human donor in good health (CMV status not recorded). Some clones in this sample may be carry-over from other donors' samples.

With respect to this clonotype: The junction does not match germline at one end; this may be a read error. The chain joins TRBV6-6 to TRBJ2-5; D gene uncertain. The length of the CDR3 is 13 residues. Germline V CDR1 and CDR2: MNHNY, SVGAGI (reference sequence). The CDR3 sequence: CASRYPSGETQYF. The CDR3 coding sequence is TGTGCCAGCCGTTACCCCAGTGGGGAGACCCAGTACTTC.

This clonotype was recorded a few times. J is TRBJ1-1 and V is TRBV12-3 or TRBV12-4; 12 nucleotides align to TRBD1. CDR3 length: 15 amino acids. V dropped 9 bases and J dropped 1; count of bases not matched to a gene: 6. CDR3 protein: CASSGTGGENTEAFF. The DNA for the CDR3 is TGTGCCAGTTCCGGGACAGGGGGCGAGAACACTGAAGCTTTCTTT.

The rearrangement links TRBV7-6 to TRBJ1-1; D is perhaps TRBD1 (6 bases). The CDR3 runs 14 residues. CDR1 and CDR2 from the germline V gene are SGHVS and FNYEAQ. Trimming cost V 5 bases and J 1 base, with 11 bases left between them. DNA of the CDR3: TGTGCCAGCAGCCGCTGGACAGAGAACACTGAAGCTTTCTTT. As protein: CASSRWTENTEAFF.

This clonotype was observed a few times. This sequence joins TRBV15 and TRBJ1-5; D is possibly TRBD1 (6 bases). Germline V gives CDR1 LNHNV, CDR2 YYDKDF (reference sequence). Deletions cut 8 bases from V and 0 bases from J, with 14 bases between. The length of the CDR3 is 15 residues. The CDR3 bases are TGTGCCACCGCACCACAGGGTAATAGCAATCAGCCCCAGCATTTT. It translates to CATAPQGNSNQPQHF.

This clonotype was seen more than once but under ten times. This chain uses TRBV11-1 with TRBJ2-3; 8 nucleotides agree with TRBD2. The J segment lost 1 base and the V segment lost 4 bases, leaving 10 bases of the junction unmatched. This CDR3 is built from 17 residues. The V gene's germline CDR1 is SGHAT and CDR2 FQDESV (reference sequence). The chain's CDR3 is CASSSRGAGERTDTQYF. The CDR3 DNA sequence: TGTGCCAGCAGCTCCCGAGGAGCGGGGGAACGCACAGATACGCAGTATTTT.

This clonotype was counted between two and nine times. This chain uses TRBV7-6 with TRBJ2-7; no clear D. This CDR3 has 12 residues. Trimming removed 6 bases from V and 5 bases from J, with 11 bases in between. Per germline, CDR1 SGHVS and CDR2 FNYEAQ. The CDR3 region is CASSPLKNEQYF. CDR3 nucleotide sequence: TGTGCCAGCAGTCCCCTAAAGAACGAGCAGTACTTC.

CDR3 nucleotides: TGTGCCAGCAGCCCTCGTAGGTCCTACGAGCAGTACTTC. As protein: CASSPRRSYEQYF. The rearrangement links TRBV5-3 to TRBJ2-7; no definite D call. TRBV5-3 is assigned to the ORF class and has an uncertain function. The CDR3 runs 13 residues. V was trimmed by 8 bases and J by 1 base, leaving 13 bases between them.

This clonotype was picked up a small number of times. The chain carries TRBV6-1 and TRBJ2-7, with 7 bases that match TRBD2. The CDR3 is 15 residues long. From germline, CDR1 is MNHNS and CDR2 SASEGT. V lost 1 base to trimming and J lost 2 bases; unmatched junction nucleotides: 5. This CDR3 is CASSEEPSGAYEQYF. The DNA for the CDR3 is TGTGCCAGCAGTGAAGAGCCTAGCGGAGCCTACGAGCAGTACTTC.

V usage is TRBV6-2 or TRBV6-3 and J usage is TRBJ2-5; tentative D call: TRBD1 (7 bases). The CDR3 totals 15 residues. Germline CDR1 MNHEY, CDR2 SVGEGT. Deletions cut 8 bases from V and 5 bases from J, with 21 bases between. In DNA form, the CDR3 reads TGTGCCAGCGCAGGGGGGCTAATCGAGTTGGAGACCCAGTACTTC. It translates to CASAGGLIELETQYF.

This clonotype turned up a few times. V gene TRBV6-2 or TRBV6-3 combines with J gene TRBJ2-7; 9 bases are shared with TRBD1. The CDR3 extends over 13 amino acids. The J segment lost 5 bases and the V segment lost 8 bases, leaving 7 bases of the junction unmatched. Germline CDR1 is MNHEY and CDR2 is SVGEGT. Written as DNA, the CDR3 is TGTGCCAGCTCCGGGACAGGGATCCACGAGCAGTACTTC. Amino acid sequence: CASSGTGIHEQYF.

This clonotype was counted a few times. The CDR3: CASSSGGPSGELFF. CDR3 DNA: TGTGCCAGCAGCTCGGGGGGGCCGAGCGGGGAGCTGTTTTTT. The J gene is TRBJ2-2, the V gene TRBV11-2; 8 bases line up with TRBD2. Germline CDR1 and CDR2: SGHAT and FQNNGV. This CDR3 contains 14 residues. Trimming cost V 4 bases and J 7 bases; bases outside gene matches: 5.

There are a few counts of this clonotype. The chain links TRBV28 to TRBJ1-4; the D gene is possibly TRBD1 (5 bases). The germline gives CDR1 MDHEN, CDR2 SYDVKM. The CDR3 consists of 15 residues. The V and J ends lost 3 bases and 4 bases respectively, with 12 bases between them. The CDR3 loop is CASSLGSDSNEKLFF. The CDR3 DNA reads as TGTGCCAGCAGTTTGGGGTCAGACAGTAATGAAAAACTGTTTTTT.

This clonotype has ten or more counts. The chain joins TRBV10-2 to TRBJ1-6; no clear D gene. The CDR3 length is 16 residues. The V end lost 0 bases, the J end lost 6 bases, and 12 bases lay between the germline ends. Germline V gene data show CDR1 as WSHSY and CDR2 as SAAADI. DNA for the CDR3: TGCGCCAGCAGTGAGTCCTCGGGTGGTCGTAATTCACCCCTCCACTTT. This gives the protein CASSESSGGRNSPLHF.

This clonotype came up a few times. The rearrangement joins TRBV28 to TRBJ1-5, with D perhaps TRBD1 (6 bases). V was shortened by 6 bases and J by 3 bases, with 12 bases between the two germline ends. This CDR3 spans 14 amino acids. Germline CDR1 MDHEN, CDR2 SYDVKM. The CDR3 region has the DNA TGTGCCAGCAGCCCAGACAGGACCAATCAGCCCCAGCATTTT. It encodes CASSPDRTNQPQHF.

This clonotype showed up just a few times. The chain is built from TRBV29-1 and TRBJ1-1, with TRBD1 identical over 8 bases. The ends lost 0 bases at V and 6 bases at J; junction bases unmatched: 9. Germline-derived CDR1 and CDR2 are SQVTM and ANQGSEA. The CDR3 length is 15 residues. The CDR3 region is CSVEDRGLRSAEAFF. The CDR3 nucleotides are TGCAGCGTTGAAGACAGGGGGCTTAGGAGCGCTGAAGCTTTCTTT.

This chain links TRBV28 with TRBJ2-7; 8 nucleotides match TRBD1. The length of the CDR3 is 15 residues. Looked up from germline, CDR1 is MDHEN and CDR2 is SYDVKM. With V trimmed by 5 bases and J by 3 bases, 9 bases remained unmatched. CDR3 DNA: TGTGCCAGCAGTGAACCGGGACAGGACTTCTACGAGCAGTACTTC. This translates into CASSEPGQDFYEQYF. Full variable domain (missing parts from reference TRBV28 and TRBJ2-7): DVKVTQSSRYLVKRTGEKVFLECVQDMDHENMFWYRQDPGLGLRLIYFSYDVKMKEKGDIPEGYSVSREKKERFSLILESASTNQTSMYLCASSEPGQDFYEQYFGPGTRLTVT.

In its sample, this clonotype was seen a few times. The chain employs TRBV12-3 or TRBV12-4 and TRBJ1-1, with D possibly being TRBD1 (5 bases). V was cut by 7 bases and J by 6 bases, with 15 bases left in between. The CDR3 has 13 amino acids. The CDR3 sequence: CASTPGLGAEAFF. The CDR3 bases are TGTGCCAGCACTCCGGGCCTGGGGGCTGAAGCTTTCTTT.

The chain links TRBV11-2 to TRBJ2-3; 9 nucleotides match TRBD2. This CDR3 is built from 16 residues. Germline V CDR1 and CDR2: SGHAT, FQNNGV. Germline trimming cut 5 bases from V and 3 bases from J; bases unmatched to any gene: 9. CDR3 DNA sequence: TGTGCCAGCAGCCTTAGCGGGGGACCTCAAACAGATACGCAGTATTTT. This sequence encodes CASSLSGGPQTDTQYF. Full variable domain (remainder filled in from reference TRBV11-2 and TRBJ2-3): EAGVAQSPRYKIIEKRQSVAFWCNPISGHATLYWYQQILGQGPKLLIQFQNNGVVDDSQLPKDRFSAERLKGVDSTLKIQPAKLEDSAVYLCASSLSGGPQTDTQYFGPGTRLTVL.

This CDR3 reads CAIEGGTNTEAFF. Written as DNA, the CDR3 is TGTGCCATAGAGGGGGGGACAAACACTGAAGCTTTCTTT. The chain has TRBV2 and TRBJ1-1, with D perhaps matching TRBD1 (6 bases). Germline values: CDR1 SNHLY, CDR2 FYNNEI. V shed 10 bases and J shed 2 bases, with 14 bases lying between them. The CDR3 consists of 13 residues.